These 21 T cell receptor beta chains originate from one sample sequenced in a study of neoadjuvant anti-PD-1 for oral cavity cancer. This table comes from immunoSEQ multiplex PCR, and its TCRdb copy is limited to in-frame clones, with some not included. The sample has about 37,000 clones; roughly 35% are singletons. Time point defined: after neoadjuvant nivolumab, at surgical resection. Specimen: tumor tissue, collected after nivolumab (anti-PD-1) treatment. These TCRs come from a person aged 35-80 years with oral cavity squamous cell carcinoma.

In its sample, this clone was seen a few times. This rearrangement joins TRBV9 to TRBJ2-1, with unresolved D. Germline V gene data show CDR1 as SGDLS and CDR2 as YYNGEE. Trimming shortened V by 4 bases and J by 8 bases, and 10 bases separated the two germline ends. The length of the CDR3 is 12 residues. CDR3: CASSFSSDEQFF. The DNA for the CDR3 is TGTGCCAGCAGCTTCAGTAGTGATGAGCAGTTCTTC.

This sequence joins TRBV15 and TRBJ2-1, with TRBD2 matching over 10 bases. CDR1 and CDR2 from the germline V gene are LNHNV and YYDKDF (reference sequence). The CDR3 has 13 amino acids. The V and J ends lost 3 bases and 14 bases, in that order; junction bases with no gene match: 7. DNA for the CDR3: TGTGCCACCAGCAGCCCCGAGGGGACTAGCGAGTTCTTC. Protein: CATSSPEGTSEFF.

The chain links TRBV27 to TRBJ1-1; 7 bases are shared with TRBD1. V was clipped by 2 bases and J by 1 base; unmatched bases: 4. This CDR3 has 15 residues. The germline gives CDR1 MNHEY, CDR2 SMNVEV (reference sequence). In nucleotides, the CDR3 is TGTGCCAGCAGTTTACAGGGACAGAAGAACACTGAAGCTTTCTTT. It translates to CASSLQGQKNTEAFF.

The chain is built from TRBV6-6 and TRBJ1-1; weak D call: TRBD1 (6 bases). From germline, CDR1 is MNHNY and CDR2 SVGAGI (reference sequence). Trimming removed 2 bases from V and 4 bases from J, with 14 bases in between. This CDR3 region has 15 residues. The CDR3 here is CASSYPRGRGTEAFF. For the CDR3, the DNA is TGTGCCAGCAGTTACCCTAGGGGCAGGGGCACTGAAGCTTTCTTT.

Here the CDR3 DNA reads TGTGCCAGTAGTGTCAGGGGGATCGCGGAAAAACTGTTTTTT. This encodes CASSVRGIAEKLFF. The V call is TRBV19, the J call TRBJ1-4, with 7 bases fitting TRBD1. This CDR3 has 14 amino acids. CDR1 and CDR2 (germline): LNHDA, SQIVND (reference sequence). J gave up 8 bases and V 5 bases, and 8 bases lay outside the gene matches. Drawing the rest from reference TRBV19 and TRBJ1-4, the complete variable domain is DGGITQSPKYLFRKEGQNVTLSCEQNLNHDAMYWYRQDPGQGLRLIYYSQIVNDFQKGDIAEGYSVSREKKESFPLTVTSAQKNPTAFYLCASSVRGIAEKLFFGSGTQLSVL.

This chain uses TRBV5-1 with TRBJ2-7, with TRBD1 matching over 9 bases. V lost 4 bases and J lost 6; bases outside the gene matches: 8. The CDR3 consists of 14 residues. Germline CDR1 reads SGHRS; CDR2 reads YFSETQ. The CDR3 nucleotides are TGCGCCAGCAGCGGCCAGGGACAGGGCGGCGAGCAGTACTTC. It yields the protein CASSGQGQGGEQYF. Looking up the rest from reference TRBV5-1 and TRBJ2-7 gives the full variable domain: KAGVTQTPRYLIKTRGQQVTLSCSPISGHRSVSWYQQTPGQGLQFLFEYFSETQRNKGNFPGRFSGRQFSNSRSEMNVSTLELGDSALYLCASSGQGQGGEQYFGPGTRLTVT.

The chain uses TRBV4-1 and TRBJ2-1; 13 bases fit TRBD2. From germline, CDR1 is MGHRA and CDR2 YSYEKL. After removal of 3 bases from V and 8 bases from J, the junction contained 10 bases not matched to a gene. The length of the CDR3 is 17 residues. CDR3 protein: CASSQERGLAGDDEQFF. The CDR3 DNA reads as TGCGCCAGCAGCCAGGAAAGAGGACTAGCGGGAGACGATGAGCAGTTCTTC.

The rearrangement uses TRBV7-2 and TRBJ1-5; 8 nucleotides match TRBD1. V shed 6 bases and J 9 bases; nucleotides not matched to a gene: 10. This CDR3 contains 14 residues. Per the germline V gene, CDR1 is SGHTA and CDR2 is FQGNSA. The CDR3 nucleotides are TGTGCCAGCAGTTCGGACAGGGCCCTAATGCCCCAGCATTTT. Amino acid sequence: CASSSDRALMPQHF.

The rearrangement links TRBV4-2 to TRBJ2-7; TRBD2 matches at 14 bases. The CDR3 extends over 21 amino acids. V trimming: 1 base; J trimming: 0 bases; junction bases outside the gene matches: 14. Germline CDR1 reads LGHNA; CDR2 reads YNFKEQ. This CDR3 is CASSQALGLAGEKGRSYEQYF. CDR3 DNA sequence: TGTGCCAGCAGCCAAGCATTGGGACTAGCGGGAGAGAAGGGTCGCTCCTACGAGCAGTACTTC.

The chain carries TRBV5-4 and TRBJ2-3; TRBD2 matches 12 bases. V dropped 3 bases and J dropped 2; count of bases not matched to a gene: 4. The germline V gene has CDR1 SGHNT and CDR2 YYREEE (reference sequence). The length of the CDR3 is 16 residues. CDR3 in amino acids: CASSSRTSGVTDTQYF. Here the CDR3 DNA reads TGTGCCAGCAGCTCCCGGACTAGCGGGGTCACAGATACGCAGTATTTT.

The rearrangement links TRBV21-1 to TRBJ2-1; TRBD2 reflects the table's D call only, with no check against the DNA. TRBV21-1 is a documented pseudogene. The CDR3 consists of 18 residues. CDR3: CASSRGGSSEIDYNEQFF. The CDR3 coding sequence is TGTGCCAGCAGCCGAGGCGGATCTAGCGAGATAGACTACAATGAGCAGTTCTTC.

The rearrangement uses TRBV9 and TRBJ1-4; D is uncertain. The CDR3 extends over 12 amino acids. The V end lost 3 bases, the J end lost 6 bases, and 6 bases lay between the germline ends. Germline CDR1 reads SGDLS; CDR2 reads YYNGEE. Here the CDR3 reads CASSGLDEKLFF. The CDR3 DNA sequence: TGTGCCAGCAGCGGACTGGATGAAAAACTGTTTTTT.

This clone has just a few counts. The chain links TRBV30 to TRBJ1-5, with 7 bases aligning to TRBD1. Germline CDR1 GTSNPN, CDR2 SVGIG (reference sequence). The CDR3 is 13 residues long. J lost 6 bases, V lost 4 bases, and 6 bases had no gene match. CDR3 loop: CAWNNNRGQPQHF. DNA of the CDR3: TGTGCCTGGAACAATAACAGGGGTCAGCCCCAGCATTTT.

This rearrangement joins TRBV2 to TRBJ1-6; no clear D. CDR3 length: 14 amino acids. Trimming stripped 1 base from V and 2 bases from J, with 3 bases between. Per germline, CDR1 SNHLY and CDR2 FYNNEI. CDR3 nucleotide sequence: TGTGCCAGCAGTGAAGACGCCTATAATTCACCCCTCCACTTT. It translates to CASSEDAYNSPLHF.

The genes are TRBV19 and TRBJ1-5, with 7 bases identical to TRBD1. This CDR3 has 16 amino acids. With V trimmed by 4 bases and J by 6 bases, 12 bases remained unmatched. Germline CDR1 is LNHDA and CDR2 is SQIVND (reference sequence). The CDR3 sequence is CASSTRQGGGAQPQHF. CDR3 bases: TGTGCCAGTAGTACGCGACAGGGCGGCGGGGCTCAGCCCCAGCATTTT.

The chain has TRBV5-1 and TRBJ2-7; possibly TRBD2 for D (7 bases). CDR1 is SGHRS and CDR2 is YFSETQ in the germline V gene. The CDR3 totals 15 residues. Trimming stripped 3 bases from V and 4 bases from J, with 17 bases between. The CDR3 DNA sequence: TGCGCCAGCAGCTCTTCCCGGGGGGCTACTTACGAGCAGTACTTC. It is translated as CASSSSRGATYEQYF.

The gene calls are TRBV27 and TRBJ2-3, with 7 bases that match TRBD2. J was trimmed by 1 base and V by 6 bases; bases with no gene match: 4. Germline CDR1 and CDR2: MNHEY and SMNVEV (reference sequence). The CDR3 totals 14 residues. CDR3 residues: CASSHLAGTDTQYF. The CDR3 nucleotides read TGTGCCAGCAGCCATCTAGCGGGCACAGATACGCAGTATTTT.

The V call is TRBV12-5, the J call TRBJ1-3; D is undetermined. The CDR3 runs 17 residues. Trimming stripped 1 base from V and 0 bases from J, with 13 bases between. Germline values: CDR1 LGHNT, CDR2 FRNRAP. The chain's CDR3 is CASGLGADLISGNTIYF. CDR3 nucleotides: TGTGCTAGTGGTTTGGGAGCTGATCTTATCTCTGGAAACACCATATATTTT.

This clone was counted between two and nine times. The chain joins TRBV5-6 to TRBJ1-4; 9 nucleotides line up with TRBD1. Germline V gives CDR1 SGHDT, CDR2 YYEEEE. The junction had 10 bases not matched to a gene; V was cut back by 0 bases and J by 7 bases. This CDR3 spans 17 amino acids. The CDR3 sequence: CASSLDRGRSFGEKLFF. For the CDR3, the DNA is TGTGCCAGCAGCTTGGACAGGGGGCGATCTTTTGGTGAAAAACTGTTTTTT. Using reference TRBV5-6 and TRBJ1-4 for the parts outside the CDR3, the full variable domain is DAGVTQSPTHLIKTRGQQVTLRCSPKSGHDTVSWYQQALGQGPQFIFQYYEEEERQRGNFPDRFSGHQFPNYSSELNVNALLLGDSALYLCASSLDRGRSFGEKLFFGSGTQLSVL.

The sample holds many counts of this clone. The chain links TRBV2 to TRBJ1-5; 7 nucleotides match TRBD1. The CDR3 is made up of 14 amino acids. After removal of 6 bases from V and 3 bases from J, the junction contained 5 bases not matched to a gene. Germline lookup yields CDR1 SNHLY and CDR2 FYNNEI. CDR3 in DNA: TGTGCCAGCAGGGGGGACAGTATCAATCAGCCCCAGCATTTT. Amino acid sequence: CASRGDSINQPQHF. Together with reference TRBV2 and TRBJ1-5, the CDR3 gives the full variable domain: EPEVTQTPSHQVTQMGQEVILRCVPISNHLYFYWYRQILGQKVEFLVSFYNNEISEKSEIFDDQFSVERPDGSNFTLKIRSTKLEDSAMYFCASRGDSINQPQHFGDGTRLSIL.

There are a few counts of this clone. The J gene is TRBJ2-1, the V gene TRBV7-9; TRBD1 is a possible D gene (6 bases). CDR1 and CDR2 from the germline V gene are SEHNR and FQNEAQ (reference sequence). This CDR3 is built from 16 residues. Trimming took off 5 bases at V and 0 bases at J, with 14 bases between the two ends. The CDR3 bases are TGTGCCAGCAGCATGGGACACACAGCCTCCTACAATGAGCAGTTCTTC. Translation gives CASSMGHTASYNEQFF.